The 18 T cell receptor beta chains listed next were all sequenced from one sample in a study of blood T cells in healthy people across ages. Sample-barcoded 5' priming and a J-beta primer mix drove a second PCR of roughly 6 to 12 cycles. TCRdb itself ran the 5' RACE reads through MiXCR, one entry per CDR3 protein. The sample records some 1.4 million distinct CDR3 sequences, 35% to 45% being singletons. Source material: blood. Receptors originate from a woman under 30 in good health.

The gene calls are TRBV7-8 and TRBJ2-7; D remains ambiguous. The V end lost 4 bases, the J end lost 7 bases, and 23 bases lay between the germline ends. CDR3 length: 16 amino acids. Germline CDR1 reads SGHVS; CDR2 reads FQNEAQ. CDR3 sequence reads: CASSSRRLSSYNEQYF. CDR3 DNA: TGTGCCAGCAGCTCGAGGCGGCTAAGCTCCTACAATGAGCAGTACTTC.

The sample holds a few counts of this clonotype. V is TRBV28 and J is TRBJ1-2; D is possibly TRBD1 (6 bases). This CDR3 spans 15 amino acids. The V end was cut by 4 bases, the J end by 7 bases, with 19 bases between. Germline V gene sequence: CDR1 MDHEN, CDR2 SYDVKM. CDR3 protein: CASSSPYREAGGYTF. CDR3 sequence (DNA): TGTGCCAGCAGTTCTCCCTACAGGGAGGCTGGTGGCTACACCTTC.

The V call is TRBV6-1, the J call TRBJ1-1, with D uncertain. Germline loops: CDR1 MNHNS, CDR2 SASEGT. The ends were cut back, 4 bases at V and 4 bases at J, with 10 bases in the middle. This CDR3 comprises 13 residues. CDR3 bases: TGTGCCAGCAGTGCCGCGGTCACCACTGAAGCTTTCTTT. As protein: CASSAAVTTEAFF.

This clonotype was seen only a few times. The chain recombines TRBV12-3 or TRBV12-4 with TRBJ1-2; TRBD1 matches 9 bases. J gave up 4 bases and V 1 base, and 4 bases lay outside the gene matches. This CDR3 contains 15 residues. The CDR3 DNA follows: TGTGCCAGCAGTTTAGGGGGACAGGGATTCTATGGCTACACCTTC. It codes for CASSLGGQGFYGYTF.

Here the CDR3 reads CASRGTAFLLRERYF. CDR3 DNA sequence: TGTGCCAGCAGAGGAACGGCCTTCCTTCTAAGGGAGCGGTACTTC. The V call is TRBV2, the J call TRBJ2-5, with a weak D call TRBD2 (5 bases). Trimming took 6 bases from V and 13 from J, leaving 27 bases between them. CDR1 is SNHLY and CDR2 is FYNNEI in the germline V gene. The CDR3 sequence is 15 residues long.

This chain joins TRBV7-2 and TRBJ2-7, with 7 nucleotides matching TRBD1. In germline, CDR1 is SGHTA, CDR2 FQGNSA. Unmatched junction bases numbered 8, after V lost 4 bases and J lost 2 bases. This CDR3 is 15 amino acids long. The chain's CDR3 is CASSSRDRKAYEQYF. The CDR3 DNA sequence: TGTGCCAGCAGCTCCCGGGACAGAAAAGCCTACGAGCAGTACTTC.

The sample holds one count of this clonotype. This chain connects TRBV6-5 to TRBJ1-2, with 7 bases fitting TRBD1. CDR3 length: 13 amino acids. The germline gives CDR1 MNHEY, CDR2 SVGAGI. With V trimmed by 2 bases and J by 5 bases, 2 bases remained unmatched. The CDR3 DNA is TGTGCCAGCAGTTACCCACAGGGGTATGGCTACACCTTC. It specifies CASSYPQGYGYTF.

This clonotype has only a few counts. The chain recombines TRBV3-1 with TRBJ1-1; D remains ambiguous. The CDR3 runs to 13 residues. CDR1 and CDR2 (germline): LGHDT, YNNKEL (reference sequence). Trimming stripped 2 bases from V and 3 bases from J, with 7 bases between. The CDR3 sequence is CASSQLRDTEAFF. CDR3 bases: TGTGCCAGCAGCCAACTCCGGGACACTGAAGCTTTCTTT.

V usage is TRBV9 and J usage is TRBJ2-3; D call uncertain. Trimming left V 0 bases short and J 0 bases short, with 11 bases between. Looked up from germline, CDR1 is SGDLS and CDR2 is YYNGEE. This CDR3 spans 16 amino acids. For the CDR3, the DNA is TGTGCCAGCAGCGTAGAGGGCCGGGCTAGCACAGATACGCAGTATTTT. It encodes CASSVEGRASTDTQYF.

This clonotype was seen a few times. V usage is TRBV6-1 and J usage is TRBJ1-2, with 10 bases aligning to TRBD1. J lost 4 bases, V lost 3 bases, and 2 bases had no gene match. From germline, CDR1 is MNHNS and CDR2 SASEGT. The CDR3 extends over 14 amino acids. CDR3 sequence: CASSEGQGIYGYTF. The CDR3 coding sequence is TGTGCCAGCAGTGAGGGACAGGGGATCTATGGCTACACCTTC.

This clonotype occurred a few times. This chain uses TRBV4-1 with TRBJ2-7; D not resolved. V was trimmed by 0 bases and J by 0 bases, leaving 9 bases between them. The CDR3 sequence is 15 residues long. CDR1 is MGHRA, CDR2 YSYEKL, per germline. The CDR3 loop reads CASSQDISSSYEQYF. The CDR3 region has the DNA TGCGCCAGCAGCCAAGATATTAGTAGCTCCTACGAGCAGTACTTC.

The V call is TRBV7-3, the J call TRBJ2-2; no clear D gene. Germline CDR1 reads SGHTA; CDR2 reads FQGTGA. The CDR3 has 12 residues. Trimming left V 1 base short and J 4 bases short, with 1 base between. DNA for the CDR3: TGTGCCAGCAGCTTAATCACCGGGGAGCTGTTTTTT. As protein: CASSLITGELFF.

The table lists this clonotype with a few counts. J is TRBJ2-5 and V is TRBV2; the D gene is possibly TRBD1 (7 bases). The CDR3 has 15 residues. V lost 4 bases and J 11 bases, leaving 23 bases between the germline ends. The germline gives CDR1 SNHLY, CDR2 FYNNEI. The CDR3 protein is CASSVGLGGGNEQYF. The CDR3 bases are TGTGCCAGCAGTGTCGGCCTAGGAGGGGGCAATGAGCAGTACTTC. Together with reference TRBV2 and TRBJ2-5, the CDR3 gives the full variable domain: EPEVTQTPSHQVTQMGQEVILRCVPISNHLYFYWYRQILGQKVEFLVSFYNNEISEKSEIFDDQFSVERPDGSNFTLKIRSTKLEDSAMYFCASSVGLGGGNEQYFGPGTRLLVL.

This clonotype showed up just a few times. J is TRBJ2-5 and V is TRBV11-2; unclear D gene. The CDR3 contains 14 residues. V shed 5 bases and J shed 4 bases, with 14 bases lying between them. The germline gives CDR1 SGHAT, CDR2 FQNNGV. The CDR3 bases are TGTGCCAGCAGCCTCCGGCGTCTGCCAGAGACCCAGTACTTC. Translating gives CASSLRRLPETQYF.

The rearrangement links TRBV5-1 to TRBJ2-1, with 10 nucleotides matching TRBD2. Germline V gene sequence: CDR1 SGHRS, CDR2 YFSETQ. The J segment lost 5 bases and the V segment lost 4 bases, leaving 21 bases of the junction unmatched. The CDR3 is 20 residues long. CDR3 nucleotide sequence: TGCGCCAGCAGCCCTGGATTACCTTCTATAGCGGGAGGCTTCAACAATGAGCAGTTCTTC. It translates to CASSPGLPSIAGGFNNEQFF.

This clonotype was found a few times. V and J are TRBV20-1 and TRBJ2-7, with D tentatively TRBD1 or TRBD2 (5 bases each). CDR1 DFQATT and CDR2 SNEGSKA come from the germline V gene (reference sequence). The V and J ends lost 6 bases and 3 bases respectively, with 15 bases between them. The CDR3 length is 13 residues. CDR3 sequence reads: CSATSGANYEQYF. The CDR3 DNA sequence: TGCAGTGCCACCTCCGGGGCTAACTACGAGCAGTACTTC.

The rearrangement links TRBV11-2 to TRBJ1-1; D gene ambiguous. The CDR3 has 14 amino acids. With 1 base removed from V and 4 bases from J, the gap between germline ends came to 10 bases. CDR1 and CDR2 from the germline V gene are SGHAT and FQNNGV. The CDR3 nucleotides are TGTGCCAGCAGCTTAGGTAACCCCGGCACTGAAGCTTTCTTT. It codes for CASSLGNPGTEAFF.

This rearrangement joins TRBV9 to TRBJ2-5, with 8 bases matching TRBD2. The junction had 11 bases not matched to a gene; V was cut back by 4 bases and J by 0 bases. In germline, CDR1 is SGDLS, CDR2 YYNGEE. This CDR3 is built from 17 residues. This CDR3 reads CASSPLSGGLYQETQYF. In nucleotides, the CDR3 is TGTGCCAGCAGCCCATTGTCGGGGGGGTTGTACCAAGAGACCCAGTACTTC.